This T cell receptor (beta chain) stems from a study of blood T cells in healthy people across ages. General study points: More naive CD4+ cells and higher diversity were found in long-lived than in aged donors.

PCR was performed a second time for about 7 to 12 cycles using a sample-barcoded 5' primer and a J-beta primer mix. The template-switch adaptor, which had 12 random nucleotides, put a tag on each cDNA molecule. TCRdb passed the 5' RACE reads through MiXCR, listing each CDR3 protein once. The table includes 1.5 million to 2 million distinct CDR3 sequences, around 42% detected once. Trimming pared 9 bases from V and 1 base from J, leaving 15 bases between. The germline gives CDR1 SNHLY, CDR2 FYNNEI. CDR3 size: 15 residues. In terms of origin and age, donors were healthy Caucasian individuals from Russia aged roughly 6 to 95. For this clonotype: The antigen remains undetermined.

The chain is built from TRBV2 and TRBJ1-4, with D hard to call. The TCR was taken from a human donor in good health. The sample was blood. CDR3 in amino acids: CASTNRVGTNEKLFF. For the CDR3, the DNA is TGTGCCAGTACAAATCGGGTGGGAACTAATGAAAAACTGTTTTTT.